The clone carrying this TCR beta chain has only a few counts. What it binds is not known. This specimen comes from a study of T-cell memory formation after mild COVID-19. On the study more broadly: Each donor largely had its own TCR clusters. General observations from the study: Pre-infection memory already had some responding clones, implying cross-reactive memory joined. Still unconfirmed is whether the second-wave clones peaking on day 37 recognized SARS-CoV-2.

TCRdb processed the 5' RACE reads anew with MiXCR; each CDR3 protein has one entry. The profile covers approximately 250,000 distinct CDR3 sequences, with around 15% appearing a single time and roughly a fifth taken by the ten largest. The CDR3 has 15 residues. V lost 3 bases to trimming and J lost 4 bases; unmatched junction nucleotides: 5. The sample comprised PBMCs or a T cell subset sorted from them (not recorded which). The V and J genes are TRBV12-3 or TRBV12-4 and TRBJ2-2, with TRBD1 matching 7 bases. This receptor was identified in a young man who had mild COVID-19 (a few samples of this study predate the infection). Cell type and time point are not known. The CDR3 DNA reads TGTGCCAGCAGTTTCACGGGACAGAGCACCGGGGAGCTGTTTTTT. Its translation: CASSFTGQSTGELFF.